Listed here are 25 T cell receptor beta chains from one sample, sequenced in a study of cytomegalovirus exposure and HLA in healthy donors. Primers for the PCR totalled 60 Vbeta and 13 Jbeta. Sequencing was performed with immunoSEQ multiplex PCR; in TCRdb, only in-frame clones are kept and a portion is missing. Of 150,000 to 200,000 clones detected, approximately 84% appear once; the ten largest clones hold around 5%. Sequencing was performed on PBMCs. The receptors were sampled from a girl aged 5-17 years in good health and CMV-seropositive.

In this sample, this clone turned up a few times. This chain connects TRBV19 to TRBJ1-1, with D tentatively TRBD1 (5 bases). Germline CDR1 and CDR2: LNHDA and SQIVND (reference sequence). This CDR3 is built from 14 residues. The V end was cut by 4 bases, the J end by 0 bases, with 9 bases between. The CDR3 region has the DNA TGTGCCAGTAGTACCAGGGTTGTGAACACTGAAGCTTTCTTT. This codes for CASSTRVVNTEAFF.

The chain has TRBV7-9 and TRBJ2-2; 12 nucleotides align to TRBD2. V shed 7 bases, J shed 10 bases, and the junction held 13 bases outside the gene matches. Germline CDR1 reads SEHNR; CDR2 reads FQNEAQ (reference sequence). This CDR3 comprises 16 residues. The CDR3 region has the DNA TGTGCCAGCACCCCAGATTCTAGCGGGGGGGCACAGGAGCTGTTTTTT. This sequence encodes CASTPDSSGGAQELFF.

This chain joins TRBV4-2 and TRBJ1-1, with D maybe TRBD1 (5 bases). V was cut by 1 base and J by 7 bases, with 16 bases left in between. CDR1 is LGHNA and CDR2 is YNFKEQ in the germline V gene. This CDR3 contains 15 residues. The CDR3 DNA reads as TGTGCCAGCAGCCAAGGCGCCTCTAGGGGTAGTGAAGCTTTCTTT. Its translation: CASSQGASRGSEAFF.

The chain has TRBV18 and TRBJ2-7, with D possibly TRBD2 on 5 matching bases. This CDR3 contains 12 residues. The germline V gene has CDR1 KGHSH and CDR2 LQKENI. The V and J ends lost 2 bases and 5 bases respectively, with 7 bases between them. The CDR3 bases are TGTGCCAGCTCACCAAGGCGGGACGAGCAGTACTTC. It specifies CASSPRRDEQYF.

Points on this clone: Other nucleotide sequences in the sample specify the same CDR3. The rearrangement uses TRBV19 and TRBJ2-7; TRBD1 might be the D (5 bases). The CDR3 extends over 12 amino acids. Germline V gene data show CDR1 as LNHDA and CDR2 as SQIVND (reference sequence). V lost 4 bases and J 1 base, leaving 5 bases between the germline ends. As DNA, the CDR3 is TGTGCCAGTAGTACAGGGTCCTACGAGCAGTACTTC. Its protein product is CASSTGSYEQYF.

The chain couples TRBV19 to TRBJ2-7, with TRBD1 matching over 10 bases. Germline CDR1 reads LNHDA; CDR2 reads SQIVND (reference sequence). J gave up 2 bases and V 5 bases, and 6 bases lay outside the gene matches. There are 15 residues in the CDR3. CDR3 amino acids: CASSLSGTGAYEQYF. Here the CDR3 DNA reads TGTGCCAGTAGTCTCTCAGGGACAGGGGCCTACGAGCAGTACTTC.

This clone was seen more than once but under ten times. The chain joins TRBV30 to TRBJ1-1, with TRBD1 identical over 7 bases. This CDR3 is 13 amino acids long. V gave up 5 bases and J gave up 1 base; unmatched junction bases: 4. The V gene's germline CDR1 is GTSNPN and CDR2 SVGIG (reference sequence). CDR3 residues: CAWDGTENTEAFF. CDR3 DNA sequence: TGTGCCTGGGATGGGACAGAGAACACTGAAGCTTTCTTT.

Remarks on this clone: Within the sample, other DNA sequences also encode this same CDR3. This rearrangement joins TRBV9 to TRBJ2-7; 12 positions match TRBD2. The germline V gene encodes CDR1 SGDLS and CDR2 YYNGEE. The CDR3 is 15 residues long. Trimming cost V 3 bases and J 0 bases; bases outside gene matches: 1. The CDR3 sequence: CASSASGGASYEQYF. The CDR3 DNA follows: TGTGCCAGCAGCGCTAGCGGGGGGGCCTCCTACGAGCAGTACTTC.

The chain has TRBV5-8 and TRBJ2-5; tentatively, D is TRBD1 (6 bases). TRBJ2-7 matches the DNA end more closely, so the J call is doubtful. The CDR3 runs 14 residues. The germline gives CDR1 SGHTS, CDR2 YDEGEE. As DNA, the CDR3 is TGTGCCAGCAGCAGGGCCAGGGGTAACTACGAGCAGTACTTC. Translation: CASSRARGNYEQYF.

The table lists this clone with a count of one. The gene calls are TRBV30 and TRBJ1-5, with D unclear. Germline V gives CDR1 GTSNPN, CDR2 SVGIG (reference sequence). V was pared by 5 bases and J by 1 base, with 6 bases between. The CDR3 covers 12 residues. CDR3 protein: CAWSRSNQPQHF. The CDR3, as DNA: TGTGCCTGGTCTCGGAGCAATCAGCCCCAGCATTTT.

The rearrangement links TRBV28 to TRBJ1-2; D is unclear. From germline, CDR1 is MDHEN and CDR2 SYDVKM. The CDR3 is 12 amino acids. V lost 5 bases, J lost 4 bases, and 8 bases lay in between. This CDR3 reads CASSIYSYGYTF. CDR3 nucleotide sequence: TGTGCCAGCAGTATCTACAGCTATGGCTACACCTTC.

The sample holds a few counts of this clone. The chain combines TRBV19 with TRBJ2-5; a possible D gene is TRBD2 (5 bases). V lost 3 bases to trimming and J lost 7 bases, with 18 bases between them. The V gene's germline CDR1 is LNHDA and CDR2 SQIVND (reference sequence). CDR3 length equals 15 residues. The CDR3 is CASSMDGRISGTQYF. The DNA for the CDR3 is TGTGCCAGTAGTATGGACGGGCGAATCAGCGGGACCCAGTACTTC. Filled out from reference TRBV19 and TRBJ2-5, the complete variable domain reads DGGITQSPKYLFRKEGQNVTLSCEQNLNHDAMYWYRQDPGQGLRLIYYSQIVNDFQKGDIAEGYSVSREKKESFPLTVTSAQKNPTAFYLCASSMDGRISGTQYFGPGTRLLVL.

The chain is built from TRBV18 and TRBJ2-1; a possible D gene is TRBD1 (5 bases). CDR1 is KGHSH, CDR2 LQKENI, per germline. V was shortened by 3 bases and J by 8 bases, with 8 bases between the two germline ends. There are 12 residues in the CDR3. The CDR3 nucleotides read TGTGCCAGCTCACCTTGGGGCGATGAGCAGTTCTTC. Amino acids: CASSPWGDEQFF.

For the CDR3, the DNA is TGCGCCAGCAGTAAAGCGGGTCGCGCCACAGATACGCAGTATTTT. Translation gives CASSKAGRATDTQYF. V is TRBV10-1 and J is TRBJ2-3; TRBD2 is a possible D gene (6 bases). The V and J ends lost 5 bases and 2 bases respectively, with 14 bases between them. Looked up from germline, CDR1 is WNHNN and CDR2 is SYGVQD (reference sequence). The CDR3 is made up of 15 amino acids.

J is TRBJ2-1 and V is TRBV7-8; 8 bases are a match to TRBD2. The V and J ends lost 3 bases and 4 bases, in that order; junction bases with no gene match: 5. Germline-derived CDR1 and CDR2 are SGHVS and FQNEAQ. This CDR3 contains 15 residues. The CDR3 nucleotides read TGTGCCAGCAGCTTGGTACTAGCGGAGTACAATGAGCAGTTCTTC. Protein: CASSLVLAEYNEQFF.

The chain has TRBV19 and TRBJ2-1, with D maybe TRBD2 (5 bases). Germline V gene data show CDR1 as LNHDA and CDR2 as SQIVND (reference sequence). V was shortened by 7 bases and J by 8 bases, with 15 bases between the two germline ends. The CDR3 consists of 13 residues. DNA for the CDR3: TGTGCCAGTAATCGCCTTTGGGGAGATGAGCAGTTCTTC. This encodes CASNRLWGDEQFF. Looking up the rest from reference TRBV19 and TRBJ2-1 gives the full variable domain: DGGITQSPKYLFRKEGQNVTLSCEQNLNHDAMYWYRQDPGQGLRLIYYSQIVNDFQKGDIAEGYSVSREKKESFPLTVTSAQKNPTAFYLCASNRLWGDEQFFGPGTRLTVL.

There are a few counts of this clone. The rearrangement joins TRBV4-1 to TRBJ2-7; 7 bases fit TRBD1. Germline CDR1 reads MGHRA; CDR2 reads YSYEKL. The V and J ends lost 2 bases and 1 base, in that order; junction bases with no gene match: 8. The CDR3 sequence is 16 residues long. CDR3 DNA: TGCGCCAGCAGCCAAACCCAGGGGGTCCCATCCTACGAGCAGTACTTC. It specifies CASSQTQGVPSYEQYF.

The gene calls are TRBV5-4 and TRBJ2-7; no definite D call. V was pared by 2 bases and J by 2 bases, with 11 bases between. Germline CDR1 and CDR2: SGHNT and YYREEE (reference sequence). The CDR3 covers 14 residues. The CDR3, as DNA: TGTGCCAGCAGCTTAACCGGGTCCCCCTACGAGCAGTACTTC. The encoded protein is CASSLTGSPYEQYF.

The V and J genes are TRBV5-4 and TRBJ2-2; 7 positions match TRBD1. The CDR3 contains 13 residues. In germline, CDR1 is SGHNT, CDR2 YYREEE (reference sequence). J gave up 6 bases and V 2 bases, and 1 base lay outside the gene matches. Written as DNA, the CDR3 is TGTGCCAGCAGCTTACAGGGGCCCGGGGAGCTGTTTTTT. Amino acid sequence: CASSLQGPGELFF.

A note on this clone: Other DNA sequences in this sample translate to the same CDR3. The chain uses TRBV5-4 and TRBJ1-1; TRBD1 matches at 8 bases. The CDR3 totals 15 residues. CDR1 is SGHNT and CDR2 is YYREEE in the germline V gene (reference sequence). Trimming cost V 0 bases and J 4 bases; bases outside gene matches: 5. The CDR3 DNA reads TGTGCCAGCAGCTTGGGCCAGGGGGCGGGCACTGAAGCTTTCTTT. The encoded protein is CASSLGQGAGTEAFF.

CDR3 in DNA: TGTGCCAGCAGCCTCGGAACAGGGACCGAGCAGTACTTC. It codes for CASSLGTGTEQYF. The V call is TRBV7-3, the J call TRBJ2-7, with a weak D call TRBD1 (6 bases). Trimming took off 5 bases at V and 6 bases at J, with 14 bases between the two ends. The CDR3 runs 13 residues. From germline, CDR1 is SGHTA and CDR2 FQGTGA.

V is TRBV5-1 and J is TRBJ1-1; D may be TRBD1 (6 bases). V was pared by 5 bases and J by 1 base, with 12 bases between. The CDR3 has 14 amino acids. The germline CDR1 and CDR2 sequences are SGHRS and YFSETQ. Here the CDR3 DNA reads TGCGCCAGCAGACAGGGACCCGAGAACACTGAAGCTTTCTTT. It codes for CASRQGPENTEAFF.

V and J are TRBV7-4 and TRBJ1-1; 8 bases are a match to TRBD1. Germline loops: CDR1 SGHVT, CDR2 SQSDAQ. This CDR3 spans 16 amino acids. Trimming removed 2 bases from V and 4 bases from J; junction bases left unmatched: 9. CDR3 sequence (DNA): TGTGCCAGCAGCTTAATCGCAGGGGGCTTTATCACTGAAGCTTTCTTT. Translation gives CASSLIAGGFITEAFF.

The V and J genes are TRBV4-2 and TRBJ2-2; 10 bases map to TRBD2. V shed 0 bases, J shed 8 bases, and the junction held 3 bases outside the gene matches. The CDR3 loop spans 15 amino acids. The germline V gene has CDR1 LGHNA and CDR2 YNFKEQ. CDR3 bases: TGTGCCAGCAGCCAAGACCCTAGCGGGGGTGGGGAGCTGTTTTTT. Translating gives CASSQDPSGGGELFF.

V and J are TRBV6-5 and TRBJ2-5; TRBD1 matches 8 bases. Looked up from germline, CDR1 is MNHEY and CDR2 is SVGAGI. CDR3 length: 15 amino acids. V shed 5 bases, J shed 0 bases, and the junction held 5 bases outside the gene matches. This CDR3 is CASSPGTGNQETQYF. Written as DNA, the CDR3 is TGTGCCAGCAGTCCCGGGACAGGAAACCAAGAGACCCAGTACTTC.